This T cell receptor (beta chain) was sequenced for a study of cytomegalovirus exposure and HLA in healthy donors. Study results and caveats: Sequencing had likely introduced a cluster of highly shared sequence variants as an artifact.

Vbeta (60) and Jbeta (13) primers were used in the PCR. In the source study's methods: Later, 80 million or so unique TCR beta chains were counted in an analysis, and some 10 million of them were shared. TCRdb keeps only in-frame clones here, not all; method: immunoSEQ multiplex PCR. The V and J calls and the clone size are those of that table, but D and trimming were determined from the DNA. The data show 110,000 or so clones, with roughly 80% seen just once and 8.6% held by the top ten. The junction had 5 bases not matched to a gene; V was cut back by 4 bases and J by 6 bases. The CDR3 runs to 13 residues. In germline, CDR1 is MDHEN, CDR2 SYDVKM. With regard to this clone: What it binds is not known.

This TCR derives from a woman aged 40 to 50 in good health and CMV-seropositive. Sequences were obtained from PBMCs. This chain uses TRBV28 with TRBJ2-5, with 7 bases fitting TRBD2. For the CDR3, the DNA is TGTGCCAGCAGTTCACGGGAGGCGAAGACCCAGTACTTC. This encodes CASSSREAKTQYF.